This TCR beta chain was recovered during a study of CD8 T cells in Susac syndrome. Whole-study context: Clinical remission applied to roughly 8 sequenced Susac syndrome patients, and about 6 had active disease.

The CD8+ and CD4+ T cells were isolated magnetically using a negative isolation approach, whereas the TEMRA cells were enriched by FACS. This CDR3 comprises 13 residues. V dropped 1 base and J dropped 4 bases, with 8 bases sitting between them. The germline CDR1 and CDR2 sequences are SGHTA and FQGNSA. Roughly 0.5 to 1 ug RNA was reverse transcribed with random hexamers. Amplification of the TCR beta CDR3 was carried out by immunoSEQ multiplex PCR, which spanned a total of 54 Vbeta and 13 Jbeta segments. TCRdb analysed the immunoSEQ multiplex PCR reads with MiXCR anew, one entry per CDR3 protein. The profile shows about 190,000 distinct CDR3 sequences, 85% to 95% of them singletons. The sample holds a few counts of this clonotype.

This chain uses TRBV7-2 with TRBJ2-7; no reliable D call. This sequence was found in a human donor with Susac syndrome. The sample comprised CD8+ T cells from PBMCs. The CDR3 bases are TGTGCCAGCAGCTTAGGGTCCTTATACGAGCAGTACTTC. Translated: CASSLGSLYEQYF. Using reference TRBV7-2 and TRBJ2-7 for the parts outside the CDR3, the full variable domain is GAGVSQSPSNKVTEKGKDVELRCDPISGHTALYWYRQSLGQGLEFLIYFQGNSAPDKSGLPSDRFSAERTGGSVSTLTIQRTQQEDSAVYLCASSLGSLYEQYFGPGTRLTVT.